This section outlines one T cell receptor (beta chain) sequence together with its context. Its matching antigen is unknown. Data came from immunoSEQ multiplex PCR; TCRdb stores just in-frame clones and leaves some out. This sample has under 1,200 clones, with approximately 34% found just once. This sample was taken from a study of T cells in localized non-small cell lung cancer. Overall study findings and caveats: Out of the top 100 tumor clones, a median approximately 57 were seen in adjacent lung. Uninvolved nearby lung showed the greatest T cell clonality, exceeding that found in tumor.

Free of atypia, the adjacent lung was collected at least 2 cm away from the tumor margin. Germline V gives CDR1 MNHGY, CDR2 SAAAGT. CDR3 length: 13 amino acids. V lost 1 base and J lost 6, with 9 bases in between. The clonotype comes from a woman aged 40 to 75 with stage II squamous cell lung carcinoma. Source: normal lung tissue next to the tumor, taken before any cancer treatment. The chain has TRBV6-8 and TRBJ1-2; no firm D call. The CDR3 here is CASSYWGTDGYTF. CDR3 sequence (DNA): TGTGCCAGCAGTTACTGGGGTACCGATGGCTACACCTTC.